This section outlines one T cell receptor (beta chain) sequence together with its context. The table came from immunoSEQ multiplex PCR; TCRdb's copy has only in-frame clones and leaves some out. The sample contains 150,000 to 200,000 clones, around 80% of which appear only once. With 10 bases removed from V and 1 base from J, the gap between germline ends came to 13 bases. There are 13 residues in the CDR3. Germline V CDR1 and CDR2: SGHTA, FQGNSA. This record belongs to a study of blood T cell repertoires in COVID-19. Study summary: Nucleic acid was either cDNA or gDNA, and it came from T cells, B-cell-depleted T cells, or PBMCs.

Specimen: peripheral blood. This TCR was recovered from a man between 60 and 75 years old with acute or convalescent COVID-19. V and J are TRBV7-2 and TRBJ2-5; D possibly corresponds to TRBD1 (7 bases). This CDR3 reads CAIGGDSQETQYF. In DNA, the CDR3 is TGTGCCATCGGCGGGGACAGCCAAGAGACCCAGTACTTC.